This T cell receptor (beta chain) was retrieved from a study of early T cells in non-severe SARS-CoV-2 infection. In this sample, this clonotype turned up many times. Its antigen is not known. Points from the study as a whole: Private and CD4 specificities were missed by VDJdb matching, skewed to anti-spike CD8.

TCRdb redid the calling of the 5' RACE reads with MiXCR, one entry per CDR3 protein. The data contain tens of thousands of distinct CDR3 sequences, 8% to 13% of them seen just once; the ten biggest clones take up about 4.4%. The CDR3 has 14 amino acids. V was pared by 2 bases and J by 5 bases, with 4 bases of the junction left unmatched. CDR1 and CDR2 from the germline V gene are SGHTA and FQGTGA. The sample taken for sequencing was whole blood. The clonotype comes from an adult who was a healthcare worker with PCR-confirmed SARS-CoV-2 infection or an uninfected control (not recorded which). The chain recombines TRBV7-3 with TRBJ2-7; 9 bases align to TRBD1. The CDR3 loop is CASSLGGQGNEQYF. DNA of the CDR3: TGTGCCAGCAGCTTAGGGGGACAGGGCAACGAGCAGTACTTC.